The source of this TCR beta chain is a study of cytomegalovirus exposure and HLA in healthy donors. Whole-study findings and limits: An analysis that was carried out later associated 15,000 to 20,000 TCR beta sequences with HLA alleles at 0.05 false discovery rate.

Concerning this clone: Antigen unknown.

Use of 60 Vbeta and 13 Jbeta primers characterized the PCR. Sequencing used immunoSEQ multiplex PCR; TCRdb keeps in-frame clones, though not all of them. The sample records around 180,000 clones, approximately 81% being singletons. The CDR3 is 14 residues long. Germline V gene lookup returns CDR1 WNHNN and CDR2 SYGVQD (reference sequence). Germline trimming cut 6 bases from V and 3 bases from J; bases unmatched to any gene: 5. The rearrangement links TRBV10-1 to TRBJ2-7; TRBD2 agrees at 10 bases. Sequenced input: PBMCs. The receptor comes from a boy aged 10-17 years in good health and CMV-seronegative. The CDR3 spells CASRPSGGHYEQYF. In DNA form, the CDR3 reads TGCGCCAGCAGGCCTAGCGGGGGCCACTACGAGCAGTACTTC.